The rows below give T cell receptor beta chains drawn from one sample of a study of T cells in Graves' hyperthyroidism and ophthalmopathy. MiXCR was run by TCRdb on the multiplex PCR reads, yielding one entry per CDR3 protein. The sample holds about 480,000 distinct CDR3 sequences; over 13% are singletons and the top ten take under 20%. The sample consisted of blood. The receptors were gathered from a woman between 18 and 29 years old with Graves' hyperthyroidism. Each CDR3 is given with its conserved first and last residue. The order of the fields is V gene, clone size, J gene, D gene, CDR3 protein, CDR3 DNA. D genes are given only for firm matches. Clone size is not always given. Where it is, it says once, few, many or a class for expanded clones.

TRBV6-1	many	TRBJ2-1	NA	CASPKQGSRNEQFF	TGTGCCAGTCCCAAGCAGGGTTCTAGGAATGAGCAGTTCTTC
TRBV6-1	many	TRBJ1-6	NA	CASSFENRADSPLHF	TGTGCCAGCAGTTTCGAGAACAGGGCCGATTCACCCCTCCACTTT
TRBV11-2	few	TRBJ2-7	TRBD2	CASSWLAGGFDEQYF	TGTGCCAGCAGCTGGCTAGCGGGAGGGTTTGACGAGCAGTACTTC
TRBV7-8	many	TRBJ2-1	NA	CASSLVGDPVGNEQFF	TGTGCCAGCAGCTTAGTGGGGGACCCAGTAGGAAATGAGCAGTTCTTC
TRBV7-6	NA	TRBJ2-1	TRBD2	CASSFGLAGPYNEQFF	TGTGCCAGCAGCTTCGGACTAGCGGGACCCTACAATGAGCAGTTCTTC
TRBV27	NA	TRBJ2-3	TRBD2	CASSLWGGVADTQYF	TGTGCCAGCAGTTTATGGGGGGGAGTAGCCGATACGCAGTATTTT
TRBV7-3	NA	TRBJ2-1	TRBD2	CASSFRGDDEQFF	TGTGCCAGCAGCTTTCGGGGGGACGATGAGCAGTTCTTC
TRBV6-1	once	TRBJ2-4	NA	CASSEEEAENIQYF	TGTGCCAGCAGTGAAGAGGAAGCAGAAAACATTCAGTACTTC
TRBV19	NA	TRBJ2-1	TRBD2	CASRLAADYNEQFF	TGTGCCAGTAGGCTAGCGGCAGACTACAATGAGCAGTTCTTC
TRBV28	few	TRBJ1-5	NA	CASHLRNKPQHF	TGTGCCAGCCACCTTCGAAACAAGCCCCAGCATTTT
TRBV3-1	few	TRBJ2-1	TRBD2	CVSSQDPSGRGKQFF	TGCGTCAGCAGCCAAGATCCGAGCGGGCGGGGGAAGCAGTTCTTC
TRBV4-1	NA	TRBJ2-7	TRBD1	CASSPRTGAIYEQYF	TGCGCCAGCAGCCCTCGGACAGGGGCCATCTACGAGCAGTACTTC
TRBV6-1	many	TRBJ2-3	TRBD2	CASSSPPAGGLDTQYF	TGTGCCAGCAGCTCCCCACCTGCGGGAGGGCTAGATACGCAGTATTTT
TRBV5-1	many	TRBJ2-6	NA	CASSSNSGANVLTF	TGCGCCAGCAGCTCCAACTCTGGGGCCAACGTCCTGACTTTC
TRBV9	many	TRBJ1-4	NA	CASSVEDSREKLFF	TGTGCCAGCAGCGTAGAAGATTCTCGAGAAAAACTGTTTTTT
TRBV6-1	NA	TRBJ2-1	TRBD2	CASTTWREVYNEQFF	TGTGCCAGCACCACTTGGCGGGAGGTCTACAATGAGCAGTTCTTC
TRBV12-3/TRBV12-4	many	TRBJ2-2	NA	CASIWDANTGELFF	TGTGCCAGCATCTGGGACGCCAACACCGGGGAGCTGTTTTTT
TRBV11-3	medium-sized	TRBJ2-3	TRBD2	CASSPLRAGAPLRTDTQYF	TGTGCCAGCAGCCCCCTCAGAGCGGGAGCGCCACTACGCACAGATACGCAGTATTTT
TRBV7-3	NA	TRBJ2-3	TRBD2	CASSLLAGGPSDTQYF	TGTGCCAGCAGCTTACTAGCGGGAGGGCCCTCGGATACGCAGTATTTT
TRBV10-3	NA	TRBJ2-7	NA	CAIRQTGTFGEQYF	TGTGCCATCAGGCAGACCGGGACATTCGGCGAGCAGTACTTC
TRBV7-9	NA	TRBJ1-1	NA	CASSKQGYSVMNTEAFF	TGTGCCAGCAGCAAACAGGGATATTCGGTGATGAACACTGAAGCTTTCTTT
TRBV19	many	TRBJ1-2	NA	CASSRERRNYGYTF	TGTGCCAGTAGTAGAGAAAGACGGAACTATGGCTACACCTTC
TRBV4-1	many	TRBJ2-5	TRBD2	CASRELAGGETQYF	TGCGCCAGCAGGGAACTAGCGGGAGGAGAGACCCAGTACTTC
TRBV18	many	TRBJ2-2	NA	CASSPVTGELFF	TGTGCCAGCTCACCAGTCACCGGGGAGCTGTTTTTT
TRBV28	many	TRBJ1-4	NA	CASSSPWGANEKLFF	TGTGCCAGCAGTTCCCCCTGGGGGGCGAATGAAAAACTGTTTTTT
TRBV3-1	many	TRBJ2-5	NA	CASSQEPGGETQYF	TGTGCCAGCAGCCAAGAACCTGGTGGGGAGACCCAGTACTTC
TRBV20-1	NA	TRBJ2-5	TRBD2	CSARSGGASGRARGETQYF	TGCAGTGCTAGATCCGGGGGGGCTAGCGGGAGGGCCCGGGGAGAGACCCAGTACTTC
TRBV19	NA	TRBJ2-1	TRBD2	CASSIGAAGAYNEQFF	TGTGCCAGTAGTATAGGTGCGGCGGGAGCCTACAATGAGCAGTTCTTC
TRBV12-3/TRBV12-4	few	TRBJ1-2	NA	CASSLGLAGNYGYTF	TGTGCCAGCAGTTTAGGGCTCGCAGGAAACTATGGCTACACCTTC
TRBV5-1	NA	TRBJ2-2	TRBD1	CASSRRTGFTGELFF	TGCGCCAGCAGCCGTAGGACAGGGTTCACCGGGGAGCTGTTTTTT
TRBV19	many	TRBJ2-7	NA	CASSIRQGPSYEQYF	TGTGCCAGTAGTATTCGGCAGGGCCCTTCCTACGAGCAGTACTTC
TRBV13	NA	TRBJ2-1	NA	CASSLGPSSHSSYNEQFF	TGTGCCAGCAGCTTAGGCCCGAGTTCCCACAGCTCCTACAATGAGCAGTTCTTC
TRBV10-2	many	TRBJ2-5	TRBD1	CASLARTGAETQYF	TGCGCCAGCTTAGCTAGGACAGGGGCCGAGACCCAGTACTTC
TRBV12-3/TRBV12-4	few	TRBJ1-2	NA	CASSFGTGYTF	TGTGCCAGCAGTTTTGGGACAGGCTACACCTTC
TRBV19	few	TRBJ2-3	TRBD2	CASRTSGRGDTQYF	TGTGCCAGTCGGACTAGCGGGAGGGGAGATACGCAGTATTTT
TRBV24-1	many	TRBJ2-2	NA	CATSDDPAGELFF	TGTGCCACCAGTGACGACCCGGCCGGGGAGCTGTTTTTT
TRBV20-1	NA	TRBJ2-7	TRBD2	CSARTSGKTYEQYF	TGCAGTGCTAGAACTAGCGGGAAGACCTACGAGCAGTACTTC
TRBV7-8	many	TRBJ1-5	NA	CASSLGASGGQPQHF	TGTGCCAGCAGCTTAGGCGCGTCTGGTGGTCAGCCCCAGCATTTT
TRBV20-1	many	TRBJ2-7	TRBD2	CSAPRVAGGEQYF	TGCAGTGCTCCACGGGTAGCGGGCGGCGAGCAGTACTTC
TRBV5-8	NA	TRBJ1-4	TRBD1	CASSFAGTGDEKLFF	TGTGCCAGCAGCTTCGCCGGGACAGGGGATGAAAAACTGTTTTTT
TRBV11-2	NA	TRBJ1-1	NA	CASSLNVGVHTEAFF	TGTGCCAGCAGCTTAAATGTAGGAGTCCACACTGAAGCTTTCTTT
TRBV11-1	many	TRBJ2-3	NA	CASSFTRAGSRTDTQYF	TGTGCCAGCAGCTTTACTCGCGCAGGGTCCCGTACAGATACGCAGTATTTT
TRBV27	many	TRBJ2-3	NA	CASSLDIGDTQYF	TGTGCCAGCAGTTTAGATATAGGAGATACGCAGTATTTT
TRBV27	many	TRBJ2-5	TRBD2	CASSLIGGQETQYF	TGTGCCAGCAGTTTAATCGGGGGGCAAGAGACCCAGTACTTC
TRBV9	NA	TRBJ2-5	TRBD1	CASSVESRGRGETQYF	TGTGCCAGCAGCGTAGAGAGTAGGGGGCGAGGAGAGACCCAGTACTTC
TRBV12-3/TRBV12-4	many	TRBJ1-2	TRBD1	CASSLTSQGSGYTF	TGTGCCAGCAGCCTCACTTCACAGGGGAGCGGCTACACCTTC